This TCR beta chain was identified during a study of blood T cells in healthy people across ages (dated by TCRdb to about 2015). Study-level background: In model experiments, template switching captured about one uniquely barcoded TCR beta cDNA molecule for every two T cells. Age-related changes in TCR beta repertoire diversity were measured in the study by deep sequencing normalized with unique cDNA molecular identifiers. Two additional independent replicas of 1 million unique cDNA reads from the same blood draw were analyzed for two donors (one aged 18 to 30 and one aged 80 or older). The donors were split into four age groups: young (average about 15 years), middle-aged (39), aged (over 55) and long-lived (about 74). To avoid experimental bias, donors of different ages were distributed randomly across sequencing lanes. Paper-wide results and their limitations: The long-lived group showed more naive CD4+ T cells, fewer expanded clones and increased TCR diversity than the aged group, suggesting age selection. Observed TCR beta diversity correlated strongly with the percentage of naive T cells measured by flow cytometry. Because the CMV infection status of the donors was unknown, age-related changes in expanded clonotypes may potentially have been confounded. Because profiling used bulk unsorted PBMCs, naive and antigen-experienced compartments could not be compared conclusively. Estimates of total diversity based on one million sequenced T cells were considered lower bounds and underestimates. Observed TCR beta diversity per million T cells fell roughly linearly with age, and a significant reduction was already apparent by age approximately 40.

About this clonotype itself: It lacks a known antigen. Base-call qualities are not available, and no considerably larger clone is one nucleotide away.

Receptors were amplified or captured by 5' RACE. These reads were obtained on an Illumina HiSeq 2500. The second PCR ran for roughly 6 to 11 cycles and used a J-beta primer mix along with a sample-barcoded 5' primer. A template-switch 5' adaptor carrying 12 random nucleotides introduced a unique molecular identifier onto each TCR beta cDNA molecule. Each sample yielded at least 2.5 million CDR3-containing paired-end reads. First-strand cDNA synthesis was performed from all RNA using the Mint cDNA synthesis kit, with priming by a TRBC-specific oligonucleotide. Following uracil-DNA glycosylase treatment, a first 18-cycle PCR with universal primers M1SS and BC2_uni_R was performed on all cDNA. Concerning the study's data processing: For normalization, 1 million high-quality reads, each with a distinct molecular identifier, were randomly selected from each sample. Instead of being binned into consensus sequences, reads that shared molecular identifiers were thrown out. MiTCR, with a Q25 quality threshold and the strictest error-elimination algorithm, was used for CDR3 identification, clonotype clustering and error correction. A nonparametric unseen species model using Euler transformation provided a lower-bound estimate of total TCR beta diversity. TCRdb reran the public reads through fastp at Q25 and MiXCR, keeping productive beta chains. Records with the same CDR3 protein are collapsed into one entry carrying the most frequent genes and DNA. These V and J calls rely on TCRdb rather than the paper's analysis. This sample lists about 1.4 million distinct CDR3 sequences; approximately 59% were detected once. Under 8.5% of the sample is in the top ten clones.

Systemically healthy Caucasian individuals from Russia, some 38 in total and aged about 6 to 90 years, were included as donors. Approximately 11 milliliters of peripheral blood were drawn from each donor into EDTA-treated Vacutainer tubes. Ficoll-Paque density-gradient centrifugation was used to isolate PBMCs, with at least 6 million obtained per sample. Trizol reagent was used to extract total RNA from PBMCs, with at least 5.5 micrograms per sample. For every donor, flow cytometry on a PBMC aliquot measured the percentage of naive CD45RAhigh/CD27high T cells. Germline trimming amounts to 2 bases on V and 3 bases on J, with 0 as the count of junction bases outside the gene matches. The germline V gene sets CDR1 to MGHRA and CDR2 to YSYEKL. The CDR3 starts with the cysteine, ends with the phenylalanine, and has 14 residues. Of the read, only the CDR3 DNA is kept; its 42 bases are in frame from base 1.

The clonotype was recovered from a young man in good health. The material sequenced was blood. The sequence links TRBV4-1 to TRBJ2-4, and 8 bases in between align with TRBD2. The CDR3 region has the sequence CASSQTSGKNIQYF. The bases are TGCGCCAGCAGCCAAACTAGCGGCAAAAACATTCAGTACTTC.